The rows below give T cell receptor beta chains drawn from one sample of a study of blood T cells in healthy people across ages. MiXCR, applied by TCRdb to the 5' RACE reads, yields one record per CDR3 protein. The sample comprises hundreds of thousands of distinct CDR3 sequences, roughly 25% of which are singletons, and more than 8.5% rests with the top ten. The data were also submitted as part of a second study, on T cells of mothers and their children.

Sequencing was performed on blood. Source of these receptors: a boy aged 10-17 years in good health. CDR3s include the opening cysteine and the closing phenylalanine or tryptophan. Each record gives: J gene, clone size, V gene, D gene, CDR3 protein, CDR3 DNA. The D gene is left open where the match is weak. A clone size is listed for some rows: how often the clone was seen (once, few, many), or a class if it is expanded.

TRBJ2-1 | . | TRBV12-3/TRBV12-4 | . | CASSPTPEGEQFF | TGTGCCAGCAGTCCCACCCCGGAAGGTGAGCAGTTCTTC
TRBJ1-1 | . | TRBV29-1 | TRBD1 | CSGTKGADMNTEAFF | TGCAGCGGGACCAAGGGGGCGGACATGAACACTGAAGCTTTCTTT
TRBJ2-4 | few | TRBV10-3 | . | CAISGDGNIQYF | TGTGCCATCAGTGGAGACGGAAACATTCAGTACTTC
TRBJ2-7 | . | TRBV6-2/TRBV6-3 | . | CASSYVVDGRDEQYF | TGTGCCAGCAGTTACGTCGTCGACGGGCGAGACGAGCAGTACTTC
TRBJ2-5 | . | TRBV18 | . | CASSPQVLSETQYF | TGTGCCAGCTCACCACAAGTATTATCAGAGACCCAGTACTTC
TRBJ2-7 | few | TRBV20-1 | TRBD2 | CSARDRNVRSGSIDEQYF | TGCAGTGCTAGAGATAGGAATGTGAGGAGCGGGAGTATCGACGAGCAGTACTTC
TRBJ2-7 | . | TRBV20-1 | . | CSARQLAPYEQYF | TGCAGTGCAAGACAGCTAGCCCCCTACGAGCAGTACTTC
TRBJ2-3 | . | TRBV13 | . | CASSLLMGVGTDTQYF | TGTGCCAGCAGCTTATTGATGGGAGTTGGCACAGATACGCAGTATTTT
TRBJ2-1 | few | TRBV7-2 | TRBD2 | CASSLAASGRDEQFF | TGTGCCAGCAGCTTGGCGGCTAGCGGGAGAGATGAGCAGTTCTTC
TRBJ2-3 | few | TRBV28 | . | CASSLSSWSDSTDTQYF | TGTGCCAGCAGTTTATCCTCGTGGAGCGATAGCACAGATACGCAGTATTTT
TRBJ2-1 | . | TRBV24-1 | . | CAPSDPRVGSEQFF | TGTGCCCCCAGTGATCCCCGAGTCGGCAGTGAGCAGTTCTTC
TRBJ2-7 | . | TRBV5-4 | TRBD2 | CASSLGTSGRGPYEQYF | TGTGCCAGCAGCCTAGGGACTAGCGGGAGAGGGCCCTACGAGCAGTACTTC
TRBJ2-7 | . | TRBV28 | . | CASSLSPSSYEQYF | TGTGCCAGCAGTTTATCCCCCAGCTCCTACGAGCAGTACTTC
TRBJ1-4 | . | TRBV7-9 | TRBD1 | CASSSWGPQGEKLFF | TGTGCCAGCAGCTCCTGGGGACCACAGGGGGAAAAACTGTTTTTT
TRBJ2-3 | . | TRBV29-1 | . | CSATAVLSTDTQYF | TGCAGCGCTACAGCGGTCCTTTCCACAGATACGCAGTATTTT
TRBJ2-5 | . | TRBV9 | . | CASSVAPSQETQYF | TGTGCCAGCAGCGTAGCTCCGTCCCAAGAGACCCAGTACTTC
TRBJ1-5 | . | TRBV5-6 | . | CASSFSSNDQPQHF | TGTGCCAGCAGCTTTTCGAGTAACGATCAGCCCCAGCATTTT
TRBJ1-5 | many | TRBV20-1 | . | CSARRGNQPQHF | TGCAGTGCTAGACGGGGGAATCAGCCCCAGCATTTT
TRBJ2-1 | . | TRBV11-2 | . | CASSLDFRTVYNEQFF | TGTGCCAGCAGCTTAGATTTTCGGACAGTTTACAATGAGCAGTTCTTC
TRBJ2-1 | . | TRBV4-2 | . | CASSQGHDYNEQFF | TGTGCCAGCAGCCAAGGTCACGACTACAATGAGCAGTTCTTC
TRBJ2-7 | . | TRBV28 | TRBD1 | CASRPEGGWDEQYF | TGTGCCAGCAGACCCGAAGGGGGCTGGGACGAGCAGTACTTC
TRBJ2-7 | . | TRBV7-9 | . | CASSDTRKTTTYEQYF | TGTGCCAGCAGCGACACCCGGAAAACTACCACCTACGAGCAGTACTTC
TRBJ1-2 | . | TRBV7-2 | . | CASSLVGIGGYTF | TGTGCCAGCAGCTTAGTGGGAATCGGAGGCTACACCTTC
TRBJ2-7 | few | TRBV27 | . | CASSFRGTTSTYEQYF | TGTGCCAGCAGTTTCCGCGGGACCACCTCGACCTACGAGCAGTACTTC
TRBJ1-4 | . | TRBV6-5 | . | CASSNRDAEKLFF | TGTGCCAGCAGCAACCGGGACGCTGAAAAACTGTTTTTT
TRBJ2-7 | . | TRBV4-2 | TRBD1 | CASSQTDRGIFLEQYF | TGTGCCAGCAGCCAGACGGACAGGGGGATCTTTCTCGAGCAGTACTTC
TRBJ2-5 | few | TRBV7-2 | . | CASSLEYAEYHEQCF | TGTGCCAGCAGCTTAGAATATGCCGAGTACCACGAGCAGTGCTTC
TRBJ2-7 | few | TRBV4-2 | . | CASSQVSTVREQYF | TGTGCCAGCAGCCAAGTCTCTACGGTACGCGAGCAGTACTTC
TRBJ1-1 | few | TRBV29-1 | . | CSAHRVLNTEAFF | TGCAGCGCTCACCGGGTGTTGAACACTGAAGCTTTCTTT
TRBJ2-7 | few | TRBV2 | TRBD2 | CASTGTSGTTYEQYF | TGTGCCAGCACCGGGACTAGCGGTACGACCTACGAGCAGTACTTC
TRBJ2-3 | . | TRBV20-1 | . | CSERRLADF | TGCAGTGAGAGGAGGCTTGCCGATTTT
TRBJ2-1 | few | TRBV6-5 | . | CASAPGAGPYNEQFF | TGTGCCAGCGCACCGGGGGCGGGGCCTTACAATGAGCAGTTCTTC
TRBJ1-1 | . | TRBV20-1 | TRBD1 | CSARVGGTGGARAEAFF | TGCAGTGCTAGAGTGGGAGGGACAGGGGGCGCGAGGGCTGAAGCTTTCTTT
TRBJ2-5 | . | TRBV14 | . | CASSPALVVQQETQYF | TGTGCCAGCAGCCCAGCCCTGGTGGTTCAACAAGAGACCCAGTACTTC
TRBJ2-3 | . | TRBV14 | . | CASSLLSNGAVVDTQYF | TGTGCCAGCAGCCTCCTCAGTAACGGGGCAGTCGTGGATACGCAGTATTTT
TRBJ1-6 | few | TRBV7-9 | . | CASSLIGTGGNNSPLHF | TGTGCCAGCAGCCTCATTGGGACGGGGGGAAATAATTCACCCCTCCACTTT
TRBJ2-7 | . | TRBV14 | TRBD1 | CASSQTGTGGNEQYF | TGTGCCAGCAGCCAAACCGGGACAGGGGGAAACGAGCAGTACTTC
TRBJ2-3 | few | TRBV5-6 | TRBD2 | CASSVKLADTQYF | TGTGCCAGCAGTGTAAAACTAGCGGATACGCAGTATTTT
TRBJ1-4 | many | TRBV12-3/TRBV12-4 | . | CASSLNEKLFF | TGTGCCAGCAGTTTAAATGAAAAACTGTTTTTT
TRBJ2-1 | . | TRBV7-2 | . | CASRRRGDNEQFF | TGTGCCAGCAGACGCAGGGGTGACAATGAGCAGTTCTTC
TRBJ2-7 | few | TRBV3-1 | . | CASSHLGRSSSIHYEQYF | TGTGCCAGCAGCCATTTGGGTCGTTCTTCCAGTATCCACTACGAGCAGTACTTC
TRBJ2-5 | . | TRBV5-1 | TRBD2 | CASSQTSGFQETQYF | TGCGCCAGCAGCCAGACTAGCGGGTTCCAAGAGACCCAGTACTTC
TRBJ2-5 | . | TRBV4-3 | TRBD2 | CASSRTGLAGVRETQYF | TGCGCCAGCAGTCGAACCGGACTAGCGGGGGTCCGGGAGACCCAGTACTTC
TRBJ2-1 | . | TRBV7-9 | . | CASSWVGPSAEQFF | TGTGCCAGCAGCTGGGTTGGACCCTCGGCTGAGCAGTTCTTC
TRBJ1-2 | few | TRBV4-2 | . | CASSQYRDLGITNYGYTF | TGTGCCAGCAGCCAATACCGGGACCTTGGAATTACCAACTATGGCTACACCTTC
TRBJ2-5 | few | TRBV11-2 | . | CASREFEETQYF | TGTGCCAGCCGGGAGTTTGAGGAGACCCAGTACTTC
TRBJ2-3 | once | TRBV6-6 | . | CASIPRGDTDTQYF | TGTGCCAGCATCCCCCGGGGAGACACAGATACGCAGTATTTT
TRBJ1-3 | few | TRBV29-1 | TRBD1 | CSVITGAGNTIYF | TGCAGCGTCATAACAGGGGCTGGAAACACCATATATTTT
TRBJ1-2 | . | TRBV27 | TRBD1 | CASSPQTGSRYGYTF | TGTGCCAGCAGTCCGCAGACAGGGTCGAGATATGGCTACACCTTC
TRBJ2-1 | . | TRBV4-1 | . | CASSHGIYNEQFF | TGCGCCAGCAGCCACGGCATCTACAATGAGCAGTTCTTC
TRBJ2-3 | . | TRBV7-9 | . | CAGSPDWAADTQYF | TGTGCCGGCAGCCCCGACTGGGCGGCAGATACGCAGTATTTT